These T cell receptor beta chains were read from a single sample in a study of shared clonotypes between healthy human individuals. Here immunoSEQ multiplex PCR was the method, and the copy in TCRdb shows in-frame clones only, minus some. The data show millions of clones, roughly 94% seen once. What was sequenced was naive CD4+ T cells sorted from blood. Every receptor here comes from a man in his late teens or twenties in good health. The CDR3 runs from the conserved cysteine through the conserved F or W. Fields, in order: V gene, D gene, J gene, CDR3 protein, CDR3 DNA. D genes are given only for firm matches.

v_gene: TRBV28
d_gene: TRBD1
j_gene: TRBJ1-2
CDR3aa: CASSPGGQEYGYTF
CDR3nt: TGTGCCAGCAGCCCGGGGGGACAGGAGTATGGCTACACCTTC

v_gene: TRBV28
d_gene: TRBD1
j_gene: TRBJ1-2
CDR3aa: CASSGNRGSYGYTF
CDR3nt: TGTGCCAGCAGTGGTAACAGGGGAAGCTATGGCTACACCTTC

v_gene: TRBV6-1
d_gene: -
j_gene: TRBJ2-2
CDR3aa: CASSALPSGELFF
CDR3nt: TGTGCCAGCAGCGCCCTCCCCTCCGGGGAGCTGTTTTTT

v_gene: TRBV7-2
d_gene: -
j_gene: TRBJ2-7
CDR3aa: CASSPGASLNYEQYF
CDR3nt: TGTGCCAGCAGCCCCGGGGCTAGCTTAAACTACGAGCAGTACTTC

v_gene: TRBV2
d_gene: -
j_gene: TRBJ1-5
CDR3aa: CATRGGGNQPQHF
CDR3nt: TGTGCCACCCGAGGGGGGGGTAATCAGCCCCAGCATTTT

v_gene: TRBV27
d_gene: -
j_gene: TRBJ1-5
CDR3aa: CASSLNGERGNQPQHF
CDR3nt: TGTGCCAGCAGTTTAAACGGAGAACGAGGCAATCAGCCCCAGCATTTT

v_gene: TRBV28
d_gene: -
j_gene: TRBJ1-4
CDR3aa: CASSPWVGNEKLFF
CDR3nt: TGTGCCAGCAGCCCATGGGTGGGTAATGAAAAACTGTTTTTT

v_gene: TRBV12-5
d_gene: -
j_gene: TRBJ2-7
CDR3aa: CASGAASYEQYF
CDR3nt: TGTGCTAGTGGTGCTGCGAGTTACGAGCAGTACTTC

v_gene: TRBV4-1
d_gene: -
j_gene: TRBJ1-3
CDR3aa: CASSQGERGRNSGNTIYF
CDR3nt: TGCGCCAGCAGCCAAGGGGAAAGGGGACGGAACTCTGGAAACACCATATATTTT

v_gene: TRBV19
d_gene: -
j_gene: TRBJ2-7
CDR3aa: CASRETGPGISYEQYF
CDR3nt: TGTGCCAGTAGGGAGACAGGACCGGGGATATCCTACGAGCAGTACTTC

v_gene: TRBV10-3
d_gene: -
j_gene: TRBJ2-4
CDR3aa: CAISGVEGWGTQYF
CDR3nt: TGTGCCATCAGTGGGGTGGAGGGCTGGGGGACTCAGTACTTC

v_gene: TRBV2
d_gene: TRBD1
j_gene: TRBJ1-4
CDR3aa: CASSAGQRRLFF
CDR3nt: TGTGCCAGCAGTGCGGGACAGCGCCGTCTGTTTTTT

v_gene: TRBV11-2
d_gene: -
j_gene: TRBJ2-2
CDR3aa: CASSLVPQGYTGELFF
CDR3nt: TGTGCCAGCAGCTTAGTTCCCCAGGGATACACCGGGGAGCTGTTTTTT

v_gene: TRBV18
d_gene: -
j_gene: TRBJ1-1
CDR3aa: CASSPLGQNTEAFF
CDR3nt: TGTGCCAGCTCACCGTTAGGACAGAACACTGAAGCTTTCTTT

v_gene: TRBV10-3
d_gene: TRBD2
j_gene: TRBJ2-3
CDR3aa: CAISEVGGGAPDTQYF
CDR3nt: TGTGCCATCAGTGAGGTCGGCGGGGGGGCCCCAGATACGCAGTATTTT

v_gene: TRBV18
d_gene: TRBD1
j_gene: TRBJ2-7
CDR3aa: CASGQGSSYEQYF
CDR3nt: TGTGCCAGCGGACAGGGGTCTTCCTACGAGCAGTACTTC

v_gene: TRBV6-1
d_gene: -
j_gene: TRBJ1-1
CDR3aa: CASSEQPMNTEAFF
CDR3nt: TGTGCCAGCAGTGAACAGCCAATGAACACTGAAGCTTTCTTT

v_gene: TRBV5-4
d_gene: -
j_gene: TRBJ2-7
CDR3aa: CASSLKTGVSYEQYF
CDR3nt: TGTGCCAGCAGCTTGAAGACAGGCGTCTCCTACGAGCAGTACTTC

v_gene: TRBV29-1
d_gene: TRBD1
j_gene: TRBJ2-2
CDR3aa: CSVGDRTNTGELFF
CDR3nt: TGCAGCGTGGGGGACAGAACGAACACCGGGGAGCTGTTTTTT

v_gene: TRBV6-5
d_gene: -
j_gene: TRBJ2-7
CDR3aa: CASSYQLSYEQYF
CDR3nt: TGTGCCAGCAGTTATCAGTTATCCTACGAGCAGTACTTC